One and the same sample provided the 18 T cell receptor beta chains below, sequenced in a study of T-cell memory formation after mild COVID-19. TCRdb analysed the 5' RACE reads with MiXCR anew, one entry per CDR3 protein. The sample lists more than 250,000 distinct CDR3 sequences, roughly 17% occurring once. What was sequenced was PBMCs or a T cell subset sorted from them (not recorded which). All receptors come from a man between 18 and 35 years old who had mild COVID-19 (a few samples of this study predate the infection). Cell type and time point are not known.

The genes are TRBV14 and TRBJ2-7; 10 nucleotides line up with TRBD1. V shed 4 bases and J 1 base; nucleotides not matched to a gene: 4. CDR3 length equals 15 residues. The germline CDR1 and CDR2 sequences are SGHDN and FVKESK. The CDR3 bases are TGTGCCAGCAGCCTCGGGACAGGGGCATCCTACGAGCAGTACTTC. As protein: CASSLGTGASYEQYF.

Comment on this clonotype: The junction shows a germline mismatch at one end, possibly a read error. The chain is built from TRBV4-3 and TRBJ1-1; 7 nucleotides line up with TRBD1. Germline V CDR1 and CDR2: LGHNA, YSLEER. The CDR3 has 14 residues. CDR3 region: CASSQDTGVLHLVF. In nucleotides, the CDR3 is TGCGCCAGCAGCCAAGACACAGGGGTCCTCCACTTGGTTTTT.

This clonotype was detected a few times. CDR3 sequence (DNA): TGTGCCAGCCTCGGTGGGACCCAGTACTTC. Protein sequence: CASLGGTQYF. This chain links TRBV3-2 with TRBJ2-5. TRBV3-2 is a recognized pseudogene. The CDR3 consists of 10 residues.

V usage is TRBV6-2 or TRBV6-3 and J usage is TRBJ1-1; D remains unclear. This CDR3 is 14 amino acids long. From germline, CDR1 is MNHEY and CDR2 SVGEGT. V was cut by 8 bases and J by 8 bases, with 21 bases left in between. CDR3 sequence reads: CASSSPTQTGEAFF. Here the CDR3 DNA reads TGTGCCAGCTCCTCCCCTACACAGACCGGAGAAGCTTTCTTT.

This clonotype was counted a few times. The chain carries TRBV2 and TRBJ2-5, with 10 positions matching TRBD2. Germline V gene lookup returns CDR1 SNHLY and CDR2 FYNNEI. After removal of 10 bases from V and 2 bases from J, the junction contained 10 bases not matched to a gene. This CDR3 is 15 amino acids long. The CDR3 DNA follows: TGTGCCAACATCCGACTAGCGGGTACTCAAGAGACCCAGTACTTC. Protein: CANIRLAGTQETQYF. Filled out from reference TRBV2 and TRBJ2-5, the complete variable domain reads EPEVTQTPSHQVTQMGQEVILRCVPISNHLYFYWYRQILGQKVEFLVSFYNNEISEKSEIFDDQFSVERPDGSNFTLKIRSTKLEDSAMYFCANIRLAGTQETQYFGPGTRLLVL.

CDR3 sequence reads: CAISEPQSRGHEKLFF. CDR3 coding DNA: TGTGCCATCAGTGAGCCCCAGTCGCGGGGACATGAAAAACTGTTTTTT. The chain couples TRBV10-3 to TRBJ1-4; D is perhaps TRBD1 (5 bases). V dropped 2 bases and J dropped 6 bases, with 16 bases sitting between them. This CDR3 has 16 amino acids. CDR1 and CDR2 from the germline V gene are ENHRY and SYGVKD.

This clonotype has ten or more counts. The chain links TRBV7-2 to TRBJ2-1, with 8 positions matching TRBD2. CDR3 size: 15 residues. Germline CDR1 and CDR2: SGHTA and FQGNSA. V lost 5 bases to trimming and J lost 7 bases; unmatched junction nucleotides: 10. The DNA of the CDR3 is TGTGCCAGCAGCCCGAGGGTAGCGGGGTTTAATGAGCAGTTCTTC. Translation: CASSPRVAGFNEQFF. The complete variable domain, with remaining parts taken from reference TRBV7-2 and TRBJ2-1, reads GAGVSQSPSNKVTEKGKDVELRCDPISGHTALYWYRQSLGQGLEFLIYFQGNSAPDKSGLPSDRFSAERTGGSVSTLTIQRTQQEDSAVYLCASSPRVAGFNEQFFGPGTRLTVL.

This clonotype was observed a few times. V usage is TRBV20-1 and J usage is TRBJ1-5; maybe TRBD1 (5 bases). The CDR3 sequence is 12 residues long. V dropped 2 bases and J dropped 7 bases, with 9 bases sitting between them. Germline V CDR1 and CDR2: DFQATT, SNEGSKA (reference sequence). CDR3 sequence: CSARSGRQPQHF. Written as DNA, the CDR3 is TGCAGTGCTAGATCAGGGAGGCAGCCCCAGCATTTT.

The rearrangement uses TRBV7-2 and TRBJ2-2; no reliable D call. The CDR3 sequence is 13 residues long. V was trimmed by 3 bases and J by 7 bases, leaving 9 bases between them. Germline CDR1 and CDR2: SGHTA and FQGNSA. CDR3 sequence: CASSFFLDGELFF. In DNA, the CDR3 is TGTGCCAGCAGCTTTTTCTTGGACGGGGAGCTGTTTTTT.

V and J are TRBV7-8 and TRBJ2-3, with D perhaps matching TRBD2 (7 bases). The CDR3 covers 16 residues. V was clipped by 5 bases and J by 11 bases, with 26 bases between them. Germline-derived CDR1 and CDR2 are SGHVS and FQNEAQ. The CDR3 sequence is CASSSHSGLGGRRQYF. CDR3 bases: TGTGCCAGCAGCAGCCATTCGGGGCTCGGGGGGCGGCGGCAGTATTTT.

This chain connects TRBV6-5 to TRBJ1-6; D is unclear. Trimming took off 5 bases at V and 12 bases at J, with 20 bases between the two ends. Germline-derived CDR1 and CDR2 are MNHEY and SVGAGI. This CDR3 comprises 15 residues. The DNA for the CDR3 is TGTGCCAGCAGTACCACCGGGAATATACGTCTACCCCTCCACTTT. Protein product: CASSTTGNIRLPLHF.

The rearrangement joins TRBV7-2 to TRBJ1-2; TRBD1 aligns across 9 bases. J gave up 6 bases and V 5 bases, and 10 bases lay outside the gene matches. CDR3 length: 15 residues. The germline V gene encodes CDR1 SGHTA and CDR2 FQGNSA. The CDR3 DNA reads as TGTGCCAGCAGCCCATCGGGACAGGGTTCGGATGGCTACACCTTC. This gives the protein CASSPSGQGSDGYTF. Together with reference TRBV7-2 and TRBJ1-2, the CDR3 gives the full variable domain: GAGVSQSPSNKVTEKGKDVELRCDPISGHTALYWYRQSLGQGLEFLIYFQGNSAPDKSGLPSDRFSAERTGGSVSTLTIQRTQQEDSAVYLCASSPSGQGSDGYTFGSGTRLTVV.

This clonotype has only a few counts. The V call is TRBV7-9, the J call TRBJ1-1; TRBD1 aligns across 9 bases. The CDR3 loop spans 13 amino acids. V trimming: 5 bases; J trimming: 7 bases; junction bases outside the gene matches: 5. Germline assignment: CDR1 SEHNR and CDR2 FQNEAQ (reference sequence). For the CDR3, the DNA is TGTGCCAGCAGCGCCCGGGACAGGGATGAAGCTTTCTTT. It encodes CASSARDRDEAFF.

The V call is TRBV20-1, the J call TRBJ1-2; D is uncertain. The CDR3 is 15 amino acids. The germline CDR1 and CDR2 sequences are DFQATT and SNEGSKA (reference sequence). Deletions cut 0 bases from V and 5 bases from J, with 16 bases between. The CDR3 coding sequence is TGCAGTGCTAGAGATCGGGGTCCGGCTAGGTATGGCTACACCTTC. It translates to CSARDRGPARYGYTF.

This clonotype was seen at least ten times. V is TRBV7-2 and J is TRBJ2-1; D call uncertain. Trimming took off 1 base at V and 9 bases at J, with 10 bases between the two ends. CDR1 is SGHTA, CDR2 FQGNSA, per germline. The CDR3 has 13 residues. The CDR3 sequence is CASSLVGDSEQFF. The CDR3 bases are TGTGCCAGCAGCTTAGTCGGCGATAGTGAGCAGTTCTTC.

Only one count was recorded for this clonotype. This chain uses TRBV6-5 with TRBJ2-7; D uncertain. CDR3 length: 14 amino acids. Germline V gene lookup returns CDR1 MNHEY and CDR2 SVGAGI. V lost 0 bases and J 4 bases, leaving 10 bases between the germline ends. For the CDR3, the DNA is TGTGCCAGCAGTTACTCCAGAAACTCTTACGAGCAGTACGTC. Translating gives CASSYSRNSYEQYV.

This clonotype came up a few times. This chain links TRBV5-1 with TRBJ2-2; the D call may be TRBD1 or TRBD2 (5 bases each). This CDR3 is 15 amino acids long. CDR1 is SGHRS, CDR2 YFSETQ, per germline. The germline V and J ends were trimmed by 0 bases and 5 bases, with 11 bases remaining between them. The CDR3, as DNA: TGCGCCAGCAGCTTGGCTGAGGGGCTAACCGGGGAGCTGTTTTTT. Translation: CASSLAEGLTGELFF. Full variable domain (rest looked up from reference TRBV5-1 and TRBJ2-2): KAGVTQTPRYLIKTRGQQVTLSCSPISGHRSVSWYQQTPGQGLQFLFEYFSETQRNKGNFPGRFSGRQFSNSRSEMNVSTLELGDSALYLCASSLAEGLTGELFFGEGSRLTVL.

V is TRBV29-1 and J is TRBJ2-5, with D hard to call. V was cut by 3 bases and J by 13 bases, with 6 bases left in between. Germline values: CDR1 SQVTM, CDR2 ANQGSEA. The CDR3 sequence is 8 residues long. CDR3 in amino acids: CSVDAAYF. The CDR3 DNA sequence: TGCAGCGTTGATGCTGCGTACTTC.